The 8 T cell receptor beta chains given below trace back to one sample, sequenced in a study of T cells of healthy individuals. TCRdb re-derived calls from the 5' RACE reads in MiXCR, one entry per CDR3 protein. The repertoire holds 65,000 to 95,000 distinct CDR3 sequences, with 4% to 5.5% as singletons. These receptor sequences come from a female donor in good health.

There are many counts of this clonotype. The chain recombines TRBV4-2 with TRBJ2-7; the match to TRBD1 covers 9 bases. Germline V lookup: CDR1 LGHNA, CDR2 YNFKEQ. Losses at the gene ends were 0 bases for V and 6 bases for J; bases not matched to a gene: 12. This CDR3 is 17 amino acids long. CDR3 DNA sequence: TGTGCCAGCAGCCAAGATCACCGGGACAGGGAAAGCGGCGAGCAGTACTTC. This translates into CASSQDHRDRESGEQYF.

This clonotype has ten or more counts. The chain has TRBV6-5 and TRBJ1-5; unclear D gene. Per germline, CDR1 MNHEY and CDR2 SVGAGI. This CDR3 is 14 amino acids long. Trimming took 3 bases from V and 9 from J, leaving 15 bases between them. The CDR3: CASSYSRGISPQHF. The CDR3 nucleotides are TGTGCCAGCAGTTATAGCCGGGGAATATCGCCCCAGCATTTT.

This clonotype was seen ten or more times. This chain links TRBV5-4 with TRBJ2-2; unclear D gene. Germline CDR1 reads SGHNT; CDR2 reads YYREEE (reference sequence). CDR3 length: 13 amino acids. V lost 2 bases to trimming and J lost 1 base, with 3 bases between them. The CDR3, as DNA: TGTGCCAGCAGCTTAGTGAACACCGGGGAGCTGTTTTTT. This sequence encodes CASSLVNTGELFF. Based on the CDR3 plus reference TRBV5-4 and TRBJ2-2, the full variable domain is ETGVTQSPTHLIKTRGQQVTLRCSSQSGHNTVSWYQQALGQGPQFIFQYYREEENGRGNFPPRFSGLQFPNYSSELNVNALELDDSALYLCASSLVNTGELFFGEGSRLTVL.

This clonotype was recorded at least ten times. The V gene is TRBV15, the J gene TRBJ1-2; no clear D gene. V lost 0 bases to trimming and J lost 5 bases, with 10 bases between them. The CDR3 has 14 residues. Per germline, CDR1 LNHNV and CDR2 YYDKDF (reference sequence). CDR3 nucleotide sequence: TGTGCCACCAGCAGAGAGAAGGGCCGTTATGGCTACACCTTC. Its protein product is CATSREKGRYGYTF.

This clonotype appeared many times. J is TRBJ2-7 and V is TRBV30, with D unresolved. Trimming left V 2 bases short and J 3 bases short, with 8 bases between. The CDR3 covers 12 residues. Germline values: CDR1 GTSNPN, CDR2 SVGIG (reference sequence). CDR3 amino acids: CAWSRQVYEQYF. The CDR3 nucleotides read TGTGCCTGGAGTCGGCAGGTCTACGAGCAGTACTTC.

This sequence joins TRBV9 and TRBJ1-5; TRBD1 aligns across 10 bases. Looked up from germline, CDR1 is SGDLS and CDR2 is YYNGEE. The CDR3 runs to 15 residues. V shed 3 bases, J shed 11 bases, and the junction held 11 bases outside the gene matches. CDR3 loop: CASSEGTGASGAQHF. CDR3 DNA: TGTGCCAGCAGCGAGGGGACAGGGGCGTCGGGAGCCCAGCATTTT.

This clonotype was counted at least ten times. V usage is TRBV11-2 and J usage is TRBJ1-5; 9 bases line up with TRBD1. The CDR3 length is 16 residues. Germline V gives CDR1 SGHAT, CDR2 FQNNGV. After removal of 0 bases from V and 4 bases from J, the junction contained 4 bases not matched to a gene. The CDR3 bases are TGTGCCAGCAGCTTAGACGGGACAGGGAAGAATCAGCCCCAGCATTTT. This translates into CASSLDGTGKNQPQHF.

This clonotype was counted a few times. The chain employs TRBV13 and TRBJ1-1, with D unclear. The CDR3 is 13 amino acids. V was shortened by 4 bases and J by 7 bases, with 13 bases between the two germline ends. Germline V gene data show CDR1 as PRHDT and CDR2 as FYEKMQ (reference sequence). DNA of the CDR3: TGTGCCAGCAGCTCCCACTCTTCGGGTGAAGCTTTCTTT. Translated, it gives CASSSHSSGEAFF.